A single sample is the source of the 7 T cell receptor beta chains below, sequenced in a study of T cell responses to AZD1222 COVID-19 vaccine. Measured with immunoSEQ multiplex PCR; TCRdb has only the in-frame clones, and not every one. The sample consists of about 130,000 clones, about 87% of them appearing once. Material: peripheral blood, obtained on day 0 of AZD1222 vaccination. The receptors stem from an adult in good health.

The rearrangement joins TRBV9 to TRBJ1-2; possible D gene TRBD1, 6 bases. From germline, CDR1 is SGDLS and CDR2 YYNGEE. Trimming shortened V by 3 bases and J by 4 bases, and 22 bases separated the two germline ends. This CDR3 contains 17 residues. The CDR3 nucleotides read TGTGCCAGCAGCGGTGAACACCGACCGGGACATCTCTATGGCTACACCTTC. Translated, it gives CASSGEHRPGHLYGYTF.

This rearrangement joins TRBV30 to TRBJ1-1; D might be TRBD1 (6 bases). Germline assignment: CDR1 GTSNPN and CDR2 SVGIG (reference sequence). V was trimmed by 8 bases and J by 12 bases, leaving 16 bases between them. The CDR3 has 10 amino acids. The CDR3 coding sequence is TGTGCCGGGGGGGCGGTGTGGACTTTCTTT. Amino acids: CAGGAVWTFF.

The rearrangement uses TRBV28 and TRBJ1-5; D perhaps matches TRBD1 (6 bases). This CDR3 contains 20 residues. With 1 base removed from V and 5 bases from J, the gap between germline ends came to 27 bases. The germline V gene encodes CDR1 MDHEN and CDR2 SYDVKM. This CDR3 reads CASSLYGGGQARVKDQPQHF. CDR3 coding DNA: TGTGCCAGCAGTTTATATGGAGGGGGGCAGGCGCGGGTGAAGGATCAGCCCCAGCATTTT. Full variable domain (missing parts from reference TRBV28 and TRBJ1-5): DVKVTQSSRYLVKRTGEKVFLECVQDMDHENMFWYRQDPGLGLRLIYFSYDVKMKEKGDIPEGYSVSREKKERFSLILESASTNQTSMYLCASSLYGGGQARVKDQPQHFGDGTRLSIL.

J is TRBJ1-1 and V is TRBV7-3; the D is unclear. Per germline, CDR1 SGHTA and CDR2 FQGTGA. The V gene lost 3 bases and the J gene lost 1 base, with 12 bases spanning the gap. The CDR3 has 15 residues. The CDR3 DNA sequence: TGTGCCAGCAGCTTCTCACGGGAACAGAACACTGAAGCTTTCTTT. It encodes CASSFSREQNTEAFF.

The rearrangement links TRBV18 to TRBJ2-5; D is uncertain. Trimming removed 5 bases at V and 2 bases at J, with 3 bases between. The CDR3 is 11 amino acids. Per germline, CDR1 KGHSH and CDR2 LQKENI. CDR3 DNA: TGTGCCAGCTCATCACAAGAGACCCAGTACTTC. Translation gives CASSSQETQYF.

The chain links TRBV12-3 or TRBV12-4 to TRBJ2-4; D is unresolved. The CDR3 runs to 13 residues. The V and J ends lost 6 bases and 2 bases respectively, with 8 bases between them. As DNA, the CDR3 is TGTGCCAGCAGCCCGGACCCCAAAAACATTCAGTACTTC. Its protein product is CASSPDPKNIQYF.

CDR3 coding DNA: TGTGCCAGCAGTTTAGGAGACAGGGGGCCGGGGGAGCTGTTTTTT. Amino acids: CASSLGDRGPGELFF. V is TRBV6-5 and J is TRBJ2-2, with TRBD1 matching 10 bases. The ends lost 4 bases at V and 8 bases at J; junction bases unmatched: 7. The CDR3 is 15 residues long. Germline values: CDR1 MNHEY, CDR2 SVGAGI.